The 8 T cell receptor beta chains listed next were all sequenced from one sample in a study of blood T cell repertoires in COVID-19. Measured with immunoSEQ multiplex PCR; TCRdb has only the in-frame clones, and not every one. The sample shows over 85,000 clones, about 89% of them seen only once. Sequencing was done on a sample of peripheral blood. The receptor source for this set is a human donor in a cohort sampled during active COVID-19.

The CDR3 DNA reads as TGTGCCAGCAGCGAAGTACAGGGGGCGCCTGGAAACACCATATATTTT. Translation gives CASSEVQGAPGNTIYF. The chain joins TRBV7-3 to TRBJ1-3; TRBD1 aligns across 9 bases. V lost 5 bases, J lost 2 bases, and 7 bases stayed unmatched. CDR1 SGHTA and CDR2 FQGTGA come from the germline V gene. This CDR3 is 16 amino acids long. The full variable domain, in which reference TRBV7-3 and TRBJ1-3 provide the parts outside the CDR3, is GAGVSQTPSNKVTEKGKYVELRCDPISGHTALYWYRQSLGQGPEFLIYFQGTGAADDSGLPNDRFFAVRPEGSVSTLKIQRTERGDSAVYLCASSEVQGAPGNTIYFGEGSWLTVV.

This rearrangement joins TRBV4-1 to TRBJ1-1; 7 positions match TRBD1. Per germline, CDR1 MGHRA and CDR2 YSYEKL. Trimming removed 1 base from V and 8 bases from J; junction bases left unmatched: 7. The CDR3 is 14 residues long. The DNA for the CDR3 is TGCGCCAGCAGCCAAGCGACAGGGCGGACAGAAGCTTTCTTT. Translating it yields CASSQATGRTEAFF.

The chain recombines TRBV18 with TRBJ1-1; 8 bases are a match to TRBD1. Trimming took 0 bases from V and 1 from J; bases not matched to a gene: 1. CDR3 size: 15 residues. CDR1 KGHSH and CDR2 LQKENI come from the germline V gene. CDR3 amino acids: CASSPPGTGNTEAFF. The CDR3 bases are TGTGCCAGCTCACCACCGGGGACAGGGAACACTGAAGCTTTCTTT.

This chain uses TRBV18 with TRBJ2-1; 8 bases fit TRBD2. Germline CDR1 is KGHSH and CDR2 is LQKENI. Unmatched junction bases numbered 12, after V lost 2 bases and J lost 6 bases. This CDR3 is built from 17 residues. The CDR3 DNA sequence: TGTGCCAGCTCACCAAGGTGGGGGACTAGAGGACCCAATGAGCAGTTCTTC. It translates to CASSPRWGTRGPNEQFF.

The chain uses TRBV5-1 and TRBJ2-1; a possible D gene is TRBD2 (6 bases). The CDR3 totals 16 residues. CDR1 is SGHRS and CDR2 is YFSETQ in the germline V gene. The germline V and J ends were trimmed by 0 bases and 6 bases, with 16 bases remaining between them. The DNA of the CDR3 is TGCGCCAGCAGCTTGGCGGTGGGGGGAGGTCTCAATGAGCAGTTCTTC. Translated, it gives CASSLAVGGGLNEQFF.

CDR3 sequence: CASSQPGLVYEQYF. The CDR3 DNA reads TGTGCCAGTAGTCAACCGGGACTTGTATACGAGCAGTACTTC. This chain joins TRBV19 and TRBJ2-7; D is possibly TRBD2 (6 bases). Germline CDR1 is LNHDA and CDR2 is SQIVND (reference sequence). The CDR3 has 14 amino acids. V lost 5 bases, J lost 4 bases, and 15 bases lay in between.

This rearrangement joins TRBV5-4 to TRBJ2-5; D ambiguous. Between the trimmed V and J ends, which lost 4 bases and 2 bases, there was a span of 3 bases. Germline CDR1 reads SGHNT; CDR2 reads YYREEE (reference sequence). The CDR3 sequence is 11 residues long. The CDR3 bases are TGTGCCAGCAGCCTACAAGAGACCCAGTACTTC. It yields the protein CASSLQETQYF.

This clone was recorded a few times. J is TRBJ2-7 and V is TRBV4-1, with D possibly matching TRBD1 (5 bases). Germline V CDR1 and CDR2: MGHRA, YSYEKL. V was pared by 2 bases and J by 6 bases, with 20 bases between. The CDR3 has 16 amino acids. CDR3 region: CASSQQPRARDSEQYF. CDR3 nucleotide sequence: TGCGCCAGCAGCCAACAGCCCAGGGCTCGTGACAGCGAGCAGTACTTC.